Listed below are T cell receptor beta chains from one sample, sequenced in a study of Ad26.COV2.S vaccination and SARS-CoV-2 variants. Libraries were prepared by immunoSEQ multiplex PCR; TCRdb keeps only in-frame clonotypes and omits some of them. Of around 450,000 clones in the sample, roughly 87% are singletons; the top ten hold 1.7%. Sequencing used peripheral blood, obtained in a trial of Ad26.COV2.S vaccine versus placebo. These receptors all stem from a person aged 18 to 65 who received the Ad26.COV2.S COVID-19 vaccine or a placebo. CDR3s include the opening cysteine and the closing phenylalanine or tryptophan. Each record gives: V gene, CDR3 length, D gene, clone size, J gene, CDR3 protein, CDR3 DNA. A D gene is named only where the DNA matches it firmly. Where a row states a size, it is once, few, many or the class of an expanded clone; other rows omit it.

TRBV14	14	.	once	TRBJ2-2	CASSQIRGTGELFF	TGTGCCAGCAGCCAAATTCGTGGCACCGGGGAGCTGTTTTTT
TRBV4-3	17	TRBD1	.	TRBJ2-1	CASSQGILGQGMIEQFF	TGCGCCAGCAGCCAAGGGATTCTAGGACAGGGGATGATTGAGCAGTTCTTC
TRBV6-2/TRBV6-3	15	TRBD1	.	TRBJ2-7	CASSSAGTGPNEQYF	TGTGCCAGCAGTTCCGCCGGGACAGGGCCCAACGAGCAGTACTTC
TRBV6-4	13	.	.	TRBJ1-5	CASSEWGEQPQHF	TGTGCCAGCAGTGAGTGGGGAGAGCAGCCCCAGCATTTT
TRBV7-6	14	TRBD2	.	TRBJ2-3	CASSFGLATDTQYF	TGTGCCAGCAGCTTCGGACTAGCGACAGATACGCAGTATTTT
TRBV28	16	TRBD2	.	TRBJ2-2	CASSSLLAGETGELFF	TGTGCCAGCAGTTCCCTCCTAGCGGGAGAGACCGGGGAGCTGTTTTTT
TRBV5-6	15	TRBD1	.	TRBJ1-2	CASSQLGQGNYGYTF	TGTGCCAGCAGCCAGTTGGGACAGGGGAACTATGGCTACACCTTC
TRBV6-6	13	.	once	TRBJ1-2	CASSPGVGVGYTF	TGTGCCAGCAGCCCAGGAGTTGGGGTGGGCTACACCTTC
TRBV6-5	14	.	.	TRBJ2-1	CASTSLGAYNEQFF	TGTGCCAGCACCTCCCTGGGGGCCTACAATGAGCAGTTCTTC
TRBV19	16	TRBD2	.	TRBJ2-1	CASSNPGLAGRDEQFF	TGTGCCAGTAGTAATCCGGGACTAGCGGGAAGAGATGAGCAGTTCTTC
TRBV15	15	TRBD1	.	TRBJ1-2	CATSSTGTGRRGYTF	TGTGCCACCAGCAGCACCGGGACAGGGAGGCGGGGCTACACCTTC
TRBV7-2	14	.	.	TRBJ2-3	CASSLQVSTDTQYF	TGTGCCAGCAGCTTACAGGTTAGCACAGATACGCAGTATTTT
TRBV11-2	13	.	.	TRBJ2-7	CASSSLRAYEQYF	TGTGCCAGCAGTTCGTTGAGGGCCTACGAGCAGTACTTC
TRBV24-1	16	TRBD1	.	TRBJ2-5	CATSANRGQWGETQYF	TGTGCCACCAGTGCGAACAGGGGGCAATGGGGGGAGACCCAGTACTTC
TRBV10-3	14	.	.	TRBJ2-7	CAISELFGYYEQYF	TGTGCCATCAGTGAGCTTTTCGGCTACTACGAGCAGTACTTC
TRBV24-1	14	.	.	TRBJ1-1	CATRQAGRDTEAFF	TGTGCCACGAGACAGGCAGGGAGGGACACTGAAGCTTTCTTT
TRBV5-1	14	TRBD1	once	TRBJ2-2	CASGTGAPSGELFF	TGCGCCAGCGGCACAGGGGCGCCGAGCGGGGAGCTGTTTTTT
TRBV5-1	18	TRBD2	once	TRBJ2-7	CASRPSGTSGGTTRTEYF	TGCGCCAGCAGGCCCTCCGGGACTAGCGGGGGGACTACACGGACGGAGTACTTC
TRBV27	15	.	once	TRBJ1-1	CASSASGNMDTEAFF	TGTGCCAGCAGTGCTTCAGGGAATATGGACACTGAAGCTTTCTTT
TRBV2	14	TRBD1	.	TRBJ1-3	CASAGQGEGNTIYF	TGTGCCAGTGCGGGACAGGGAGAGGGAAACACCATATATTTT
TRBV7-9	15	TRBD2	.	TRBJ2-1	CASSTPGLRDNEQFF	TGTGCCAGCAGCACCCCGGGACTACGGGACAATGAGCAGTTCTTC
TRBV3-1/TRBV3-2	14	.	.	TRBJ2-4	CASSPRDPSTPQYF	TGTGCCAGCAGCCCCCGGGACCCCTCTACCCCCCAGTACTTC
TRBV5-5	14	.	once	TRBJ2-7	CASSLGRSGYEQYF	TGTGCCAGCAGCCTGGGACGGTCAGGCTACGAGCAGTACTTC
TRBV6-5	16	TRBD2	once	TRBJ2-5	CASSYAGLAGQETQYF	TGTGCCAGCAGTTACGCGGGACTAGCGGGACAAGAGACCCAGTACTTC
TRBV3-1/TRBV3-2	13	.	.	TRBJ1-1	CANSFQGFTEAFF	TGTGCCAACAGCTTTCAGGGATTCACTGAAGCTTTCTTT
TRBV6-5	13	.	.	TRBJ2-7	CASSYSVQGKQYF	TGTGCCAGCAGTTACTCGGTTCAGGGGAAACAGTACTTC
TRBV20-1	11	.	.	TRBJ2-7	CSTPAGFEQYF	TGCAGTACGCCTGCGGGGTTCGAGCAGTACTTC
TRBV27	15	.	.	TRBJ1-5	CASRPSGEGNQPQHF	TGTGCCAGCAGACCCTCGGGTGAAGGCAATCAGCCCCAGCATTTT
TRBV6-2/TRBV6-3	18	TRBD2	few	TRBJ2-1	CASSYKAWGGSSYNEQFF	TGTGCCAGCAGTTACAAGGCTTGGGGCGGGAGTTCCTACAATGAGCAGTTCTTC
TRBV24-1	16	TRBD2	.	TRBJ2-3	CATSDPGAGGTDTQYF	TGTGCCACCAGTGACCCCGGAGCGGGGGGCACAGATACGCAGTATTTT
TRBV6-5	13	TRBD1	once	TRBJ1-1	CASRKTGGTEAFF	TGTGCCAGCAGAAAGACAGGGGGCACTGAAGCTTTCTTT
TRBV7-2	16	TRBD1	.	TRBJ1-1	CASSLGGLGMNTEAFF	TGTGCCAGCAGCCTAGGGGGCCTGGGGATGAACACTGAAGCTTTCTTT
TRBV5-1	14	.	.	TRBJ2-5	CASSAGRSIETQYF	TGCGCCAGCAGCGCGGGACGAAGTATAGAGACCCAGTACTTC
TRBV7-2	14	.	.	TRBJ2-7	CASSSNRLAYEQYF	TGTGCCAGCAGCTCCAACAGGTTAGCCTACGAGCAGTACTTC
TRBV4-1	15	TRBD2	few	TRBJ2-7	CASSQEWTSGIEQYF	TGCGCCAGCAGCCAAGAATGGACTAGCGGGATCGAGCAGTACTTC
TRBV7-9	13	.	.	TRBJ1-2	CASSSGEVHGYTF	TGTGCCAGCAGCTCGGGAGAGGTTCATGGCTACACCTTC
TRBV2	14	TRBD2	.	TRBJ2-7	CASFHRGLAGVKYF	TGTGCCAGCTTCCACCGGGGGCTAGCGGGAGTTAAGTACTTC
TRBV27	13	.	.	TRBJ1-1	CASSLIENTEAFF	TGTGCCAGCAGTTTAATAGAGAACACTGAAGCTTTCTTT
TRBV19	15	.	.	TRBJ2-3	CASSIGETFTDTQYF	TGTGCCAGTAGTATAGGCGAGACCTTCACAGATACGCAGTATTTT
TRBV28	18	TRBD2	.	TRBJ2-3	CASTPGPSGRSSTDTQYF	TGTGCCAGCACCCCCGGGCCTAGCGGGAGATCTAGCACAGATACGCAGTATTTT
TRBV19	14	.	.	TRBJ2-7	CASSTWDGFYEQYF	TGTGCCAGTAGTACCTGGGACGGATTCTACGAGCAGTACTTC